The sequence of this TCR beta chain was determined in a study of T cell responses to AZD1222 COVID-19 vaccine (TCRdb year 2021). In the study overall: A total of 233 trial participants underwent TCR sequencing, of whom about 210 received two doses of AZD1222 and 26 received two doses of the MenACWY control vaccine. Trial participants were enrolled into age subgroups of 18-55, 56-69 and 70-plus years, which contained about 150, 28 and 57 TCR-sequenced participants, respectively.

Concerning this clone: Its recognized antigen is unknown. No much larger clone is present one base from it, and per-base qualities are unavailable.

The CDR3 has 12 amino acids, counting the end cysteine and phenylalanine. The retained sequence is limited to the CDR3, 36 bases, with the frame set at the first base. The junction shows trimming of 5 bases on V and 9 bases on J, plus 11 bases between the germline ends. From a lookup of the germline V gene (reference sequence), CDR1 and CDR2 are SEHNR and FQNEAQ. Beyond this particular receptor, the publication reports: A significant rise in spike-specific TCR breadth and depth was observed after two AZD1222 doses relative to day 0 and relative to MenACWY recipients. In the small 56-69-year group, the increase in depth fell short of significance, most likely because of low power. Most participants were white British and females outnumbered males, and the authors suggested that clonal diversity may have been underestimated. Because no samples from the day 14 peak response were available, repertoires could be characterized only after the peak T cell response. Epitopes outside the regions mutated in the B.1.351 and B.1.1.7 variants were reportedly recognized by nearly half of the unique spike-specific TCRs. CD4 TCRs associated with the vaccine covered the entire spike protein, and the dominant responses were in regions 160-218 and 743-854. Conclusions about previously exposed vaccinees were limited because only a handful of AZD1222 recipients were SARS-CoV-2 seropositive at baseline.

The CDR3 regions of human TCRbeta chains were analyzed by immunosequencing. Processing in the source paper ran as follows. Repertoire TCRs were matched against a reference library of SARS-CoV-2-specific TCRs generated with the MIRA antigen-specificity platform. Breadth was defined as the fraction of unique TCRs that were SARS-CoV-2-associated. Depth was defined as the fraction of total T cells that were SARS-CoV-2-associated. Using the MIRA data, every spike-specific TCR was mapped to the spike region that the TCR reacted to and assigned to either a CD4 or a CD8 class. Log10-transformed breadth and depth values were compared by one-way ANOVA with Sidak's multiple comparisons tests. TCRdb carries this immuneACCESS record with in-frame sequences only. Its versions omit some clonotypes, under half of them owing to an unresolved V gene in the studies checked, with the rest unexplained. V, J and clone size are taken as reported in that table, and D and trimming were inferred from the DNA itself. The sample table records about 110,000 clones; around nine tenths of these occur just once. The ten biggest clones cover 5% to 8% of the sample.

This specimen's time point label, interpreted: about 28 days (+/-7) after the second vaccine dose. Because spike-specific TCR depth and breadth did not differ between the two schedules, AZD1222 recipients who got a second dose at roughly 4 weeks were pooled with those who got a second dose at roughly 12 weeks. Vaccinee samples came from UK trials COV001 and COV002, including a single-blind randomized controlled phase 2/3 trial of AZD1222 (ChAdOx1 nCoV-19) in healthy adults. For TCRbeta chain sequencing, PBMC samples were collected from trial participants at day 0 and at day 28 after the second dose.

The receptor was derived from an adult who received the AZD1222 COVID-19 vaccine. The rearrangement combines TRBV7-9 with TRBJ1-5; possibly the D gene is TRBD1, per 5 matching bases. Material: peripheral blood, obtained 28 days after the second AZD1222 dose. This receptor has the CDR3 CASSKDSWPQHF. The DNA sequence is TGTGCCAGCAGCAAAGACAGCTGGCCCCAGCATTTT.